This T cell receptor beta chain was sequenced for a study of identical twins. Whole-study findings and limits: Alpha sequences that were out-of-frame and twin-shared showed an excess of low generation probability. While abundant cord blood beta clonotypes carried fewer insertions, memory repertoires showed no such pattern.

The CDR3 length is 14 residues. As regards this clonotype: Its antigen remains unidentified. A read error may explain this, as a much larger clone is one base away.

Healthy Caucasians alone served as donors. Unique molecular identifiers were in the cDNA, with template-switch universal primer binding. MiXCR, applied by TCRdb to the 5' RACE reads, yields one record per CDR3 protein. This sample carries just under 650,000 distinct CDR3 sequences, under 8.5% of them seen once, and the ten largest clones take about 1.5%. The sample also formed part of further work on yellow fever vaccine responses in identical twins.

Sample: PBMCs. V and J are TRBV12-3 or TRBV12-4 and TRBJ2-5, with 10 bases that match TRBD2. This TCR came from a woman under 30 in good health. The CDR3, as DNA: TGTGCCAGCAGACTAGCGGGGATCCAAGAGACCAAGTACTTC. This sequence encodes CASRLAGIQETKYF.